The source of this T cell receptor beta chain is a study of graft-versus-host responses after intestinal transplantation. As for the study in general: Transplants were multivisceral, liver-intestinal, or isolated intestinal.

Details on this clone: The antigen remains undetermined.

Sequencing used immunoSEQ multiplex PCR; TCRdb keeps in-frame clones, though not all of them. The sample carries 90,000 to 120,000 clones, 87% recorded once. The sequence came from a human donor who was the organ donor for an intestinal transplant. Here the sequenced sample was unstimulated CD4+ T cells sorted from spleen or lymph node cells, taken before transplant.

The CDR3 sequence: CASSFSSGGAEETQYF. CDR3 bases: TGTGCCAGCAGCTTTTCTAGCGGGGGGGCAGAAGAGACCCAGTACTTC. The J gene is TRBJ2-5, the V gene TRBV7-7; the match to TRBD2 covers 12 bases. There are 16 residues in the CDR3. Germline V gene data show CDR1 as SSHAT and CDR2 as FNYEAQ (reference sequence). The ends lost 3 bases at V and 3 bases at J; junction bases unmatched: 5.